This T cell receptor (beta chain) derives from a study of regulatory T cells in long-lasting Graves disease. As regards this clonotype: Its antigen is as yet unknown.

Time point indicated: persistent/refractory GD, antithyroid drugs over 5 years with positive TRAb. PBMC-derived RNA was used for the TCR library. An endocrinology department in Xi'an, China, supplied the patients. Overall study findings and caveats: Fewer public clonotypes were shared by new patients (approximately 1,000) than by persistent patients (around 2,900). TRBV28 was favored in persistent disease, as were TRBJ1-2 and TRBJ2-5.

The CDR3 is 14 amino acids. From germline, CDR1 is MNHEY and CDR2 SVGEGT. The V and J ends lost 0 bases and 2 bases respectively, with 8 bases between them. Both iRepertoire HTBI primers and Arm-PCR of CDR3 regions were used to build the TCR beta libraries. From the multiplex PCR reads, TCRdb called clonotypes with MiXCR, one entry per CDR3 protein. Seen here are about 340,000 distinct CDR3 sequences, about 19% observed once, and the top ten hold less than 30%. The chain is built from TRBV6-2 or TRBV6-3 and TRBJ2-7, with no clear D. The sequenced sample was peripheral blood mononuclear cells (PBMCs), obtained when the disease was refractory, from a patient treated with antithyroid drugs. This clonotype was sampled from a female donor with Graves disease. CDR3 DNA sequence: TGTGCCAGCAGTTACTCACCGGGCACCTACGAGCAGTACTTC. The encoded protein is CASSYSPGTYEQYF.